The clone carrying this T cell receptor (beta chain) is judged medium-sized. Its antigen is unknown. The entry originates in a study of spatial heterogeneity in lung cancer. Study-wide background: Within raw reads, each unique TCR and UMI combination appeared on average more than ten times. General study findings and limits: In tumors, expanded intratumoral alpha and beta TCR counts tracked mutation counts.

A unique molecular identifier was carried by every single TCR cDNA molecule. MiXCR, applied by TCRdb to the 5' RACE reads, yields one record per CDR3 protein. The sample lists about 100,000 distinct CDR3 sequences; roughly 4.5% were seen once. Documented time point: sample taken at primary tumor resection. This receptor was taken from a male donor with early-stage non-small cell lung cancer. Sequencing used lung tumor tissue, obtained at surgery.

The CDR3 loop reads CSGLAGLAKNIQYF. The CDR3 nucleotides read TGCAGCGGACTAGCGGGGTTAGCCAAAAACATTCAGTACTTC. The rearrangement joins TRBV20-1 to TRBJ2-4, with 12 bases aligning to TRBD2. The germline gives CDR1 DFQATT, CDR2 SNEGSKA (reference sequence). The CDR3 length is 14 residues.